Here is one TCR beta chain with its context. Its target is not known. These data originate in a study of OX40 agonist ivuxolimab in advanced cancers. Sequenced by immunoSEQ multiplex PCR; TCRdb stores in-frame clones only, minus some. Of 90,000 to 120,000 clones listed, approximately 89% are singletons. Overall study results and limits: In CD8+ T cells, expanded clones were on average more numerous than in CD4+.

V gave up 4 bases and J gave up 5 bases; unmatched junction bases: 7. The CDR3 contains 14 residues. Germline CDR1 and CDR2: SGHRS and YFSETQ. The receptor was derived from an adult with an advanced solid tumor such as melanoma, head and neck, liver or kidney cancer. This rearrangement joins TRBV5-1 to TRBJ2-5; 8 bases match TRBD2. Source: CD4+ or CD8+ T cells sorted from blood, taken in a trial of the OX40 agonist ivuxolimab. In DNA form, the CDR3 reads TGCGCCAGCAGCGCAGCGGGAGTTGGGGAGACCCAGTACTTC. Translation gives CASSAAGVGETQYF.